The rows below give T cell receptor beta chains drawn from one sample of a study of shared clonotypes between healthy human individuals. Some clones are missing from TCRdb's copy, which holds only in-frame ones; the method was immunoSEQ multiplex PCR. The repertoire holds about half a million clones, 79% seen once, with about 12% in the top ten. The sequenced sample was PBMCs. The source is a woman in her 40s in good health. Some clones in this sample may be carry-over from other donors' samples. The CDR3 runs from the conserved cysteine through the conserved F or W. D genes are given only for firm matches. Clone size, where shown, is once, few, many, or a class for clones that have expanded.

clone_size,v_call,d_call,j_call,cdr3_nt,cdr3_aa
NA,TRBV19,TRBD1,TRBJ2-7,TGTGCCAGTAGTATAGACGCGACAGGGGATGAGCAGTACTTC,CASSIDATGDEQYF
NA,TRBV27,NA,TRBJ1-2,TGTGCCAGCAGCCTCGGGGGGAGGCCACAGCGGGATGGTGGCTACACCTTC,CASSLGGRPQRDGGYTF
few,TRBV7-2,NA,TRBJ1-2,TGTGCCAGCAGCTTAGGGACAACCAACTATGGCTACACCTTC,CASSLGTTNYGYTF
NA,TRBV19,NA,TRBJ1-5,TGTGCCAGTAGTCATAGGAGACAGTTTTCTAGCAATCAGCCCCAGCATTTT,CASSHRRQFSSNQPQHF
NA,TRBV6-5,TRBD2,TRBJ2-7,TGTGCCAGCAGTCGACTAGCGGGGAGCGCCTACGAGCAGTACTTC,CASSRLAGSAYEQYF
NA,TRBV5-1,TRBD1,TRBJ2-2,TGCGCCAGCACACTACAGGGGGCTATTAACACCGGGGAGCTGTTTTTT,CASTLQGAINTGELFF
NA,TRBV19,TRBD1,TRBJ1-1,TGTGCCAGTAGCTGGGACAGGGGGAACACTGAAGCTTTCTTT,CASSWDRGNTEAFF
NA,TRBV10-3,NA,TRBJ1-2,TGTGCCATCAGTGAGTCTGGAGCGGAGAACTATGGCTACACCTTC,CAISESGAENYGYTF
NA,TRBV29-1,NA,TRBJ2-2,TGCAGCGCCGCGAGAGGGGGTAACACCGGGGAGCTGTTTTTT,CSAARGGNTGELFF
few,TRBV5-1,TRBD2,TRBJ2-7,TGCGCCAGCAATAGCGGGAGTCTCTCCCACGAGCAGTACTTC,CASNSGSLSHEQYF
NA,TRBV9,NA,TRBJ2-5,TGTGCCAGCAGCGTATTGAGCCAAGAGACCCAGTACTTC,CASSVLSQETQYF
few,TRBV5-4,NA,TRBJ2-3,TGTGCCAGCAGCCATTCGCGAACAGATACGCAGTATTTT,CASSHSRTDTQYF
NA,TRBV18,NA,TRBJ2-1,TGTGCCAGCTCACCACCGGGGCGGGATAGGCTCAATGAGCAGTTCTTC,CASSPPGRDRLNEQFF
NA,TRBV11-3,NA,TRBJ2-5,TGTGCCAGCAGCTTACAGGGCCTAGAGGAAGAGACCCAGTACTTC,CASSLQGLEEETQYF
NA,TRBV1,NA,TRBJ2-7,TGCACCAGTCCCTCTGACAGGAAAATGTACGAGCAGTACTTC,CTSPSDRKMYEQYF
NA,TRBV2,TRBD1,TRBJ1-2,TGTGCCGCCGGGACAGGGGAGGGTGGCTACACCTTC,CAAGTGEGGYTF
NA,TRBV2,NA,TRBJ2-3,TGTGCCAGCAGTCAGCGGGCCCTGGCAGATACGCAGTATTTT,CASSQRALADTQYF
few,TRBV19,NA,TRBJ1-4,TGTGCCAGTAGTATCCAGGGCGGTAATGAAAAACTGTTTTTT,CASSIQGGNEKLFF
NA,TRBV18,TRBD1,TRBJ2-7,TGTGCCAGCTCACCAGGGACAGGGGTCGAGCAGTACTTC,CASSPGTGVEQYF
few,TRBV5-1,NA,TRBJ2-2,TGCGCCAGCAGCCAGAACACGAACACCGGGGAGCTGTTTTTT,CASSQNTNTGELFF
NA,TRBV30,NA,TRBJ1-2,TGTGCCTGGAGTGAAGGGGCGCGTAGGAATCCCCTCTATGGCTACACCTTC,CAWSEGARRNPLYGYTF
NA,TRBV10-3,TRBD1,TRBJ2-1,TGTGCCATCAGTTCAGGGGGAGACTACAATGAGCAGTTCTTC,CAISSGGDYNEQFF
once,TRBV7-3,TRBD2,TRBJ2-1,TGTGCCAGCAGCTTAGGTGGGGAGGGCTACAATGAGCAGTTCTTC,CASSLGGEGYNEQFF